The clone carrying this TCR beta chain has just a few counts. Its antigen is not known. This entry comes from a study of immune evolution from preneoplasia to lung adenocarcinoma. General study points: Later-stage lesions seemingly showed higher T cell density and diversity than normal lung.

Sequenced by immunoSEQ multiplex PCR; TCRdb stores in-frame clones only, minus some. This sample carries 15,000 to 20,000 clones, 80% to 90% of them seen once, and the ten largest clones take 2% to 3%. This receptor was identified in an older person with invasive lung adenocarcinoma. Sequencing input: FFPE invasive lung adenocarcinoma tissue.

The CDR3 DNA sequence: TGTGCCAGTACGGGACAGGGGGGCGATGAGCAGTTCTTC. This codes for CASTGQGGDEQFF. This chain links TRBV19 with TRBJ2-1; TRBD1 matches at 11 bases. CDR1 LNHDA and CDR2 SQIVND come from the germline V gene (reference sequence). The CDR3 covers 13 residues. V gave up 7 bases and J gave up 8 bases; unmatched junction bases: 4.